The source of this T cell receptor beta chain is a study of blood T cell repertoires in COVID-19. Using immunoSEQ multiplex PCR, the repertoire was profiled, and TCRdb retains in-frame clones only, with some absent. The sample carries roughly 150,000 clones, 80% to 85% recorded once. V was pared by 5 bases and J by 2 bases, with 9 bases between. The CDR3 is 13 residues long. Per the germline V gene, CDR1 is LNHDA and CDR2 is SQIVND (reference sequence). The source is a man in his 70s with active or convalescent COVID-19. The chain uses TRBV19 and TRBJ1-2; tentative D call: TRBD1 (6 bases). Material for sequencing was peripheral blood. The CDR3 DNA reads TGTGCCAGTAGTGCGCAGGGGAACTATGGCTACACCTTC. This encodes CASSAQGNYGYTF.